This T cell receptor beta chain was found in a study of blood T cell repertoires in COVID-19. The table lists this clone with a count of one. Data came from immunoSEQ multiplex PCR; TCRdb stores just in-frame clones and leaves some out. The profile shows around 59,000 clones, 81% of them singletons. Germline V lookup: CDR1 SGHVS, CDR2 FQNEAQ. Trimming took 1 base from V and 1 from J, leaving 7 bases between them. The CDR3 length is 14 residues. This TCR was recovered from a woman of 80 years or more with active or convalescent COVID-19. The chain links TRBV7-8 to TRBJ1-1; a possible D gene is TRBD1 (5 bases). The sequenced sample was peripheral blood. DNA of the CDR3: TGTGCCAGCAGCTTAGGGACATCGAACACTGAAGCTTTCTTT. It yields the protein CASSLGTSNTEAFF.